Given below is one T cell receptor (beta chain) in context. Its antigen is currently unknown. Assay: immunoSEQ multiplex PCR; the TCRdb copy retains only in-frame clones and omits some. The table lists around 20,000 clones, roughly 93% of them singletons. This entry is derived from a study of regulatory and conventional T cells in RAG deficiency. Blood CD4+ CD25-low CD127-high conventional T cells supplied the genomic DNA template. Points from the study as a whole: Other subsets showed approximately 10-fold reductions, but Treg unique TCR beta sequences fell roughly 97-fold in these patients.

The CDR3 consists of 14 residues. Deletions cut 7 bases from V and 4 bases from J, with 14 bases between. Germline assignment: CDR1 SNHLY and CDR2 FYNNEI. The sample was also reused in another study, on regulatory T cells. Per that paper: Amplification used 52 TRBV primers and 13 TRBJ primers. Skewed V and J usage and few unique V-J pairs marked patient repertoires, most in Tregs.

The chain joins TRBV2 to TRBJ1-3; D call uncertain. The source of this sequence is a human donor in good health. Sequenced sample: CD4+ T cells sorted from blood. Written as DNA, the CDR3 is TGTGCCAGCACCCTTGACTCCCCCGGAAACACCATATATTTT. Translating gives CASTLDSPGNTIYF. The whole variable domain, remainder taken from reference TRBV2 and TRBJ1-3, is EPEVTQTPSHQVTQMGQEVILRCVPISNHLYFYWYRQILGQKVEFLVSFYNNEISEKSEIFDDQFSVERPDGSNFTLKIRSTKLEDSAMYFCASTLDSPGNTIYFGEGSWLTVV.